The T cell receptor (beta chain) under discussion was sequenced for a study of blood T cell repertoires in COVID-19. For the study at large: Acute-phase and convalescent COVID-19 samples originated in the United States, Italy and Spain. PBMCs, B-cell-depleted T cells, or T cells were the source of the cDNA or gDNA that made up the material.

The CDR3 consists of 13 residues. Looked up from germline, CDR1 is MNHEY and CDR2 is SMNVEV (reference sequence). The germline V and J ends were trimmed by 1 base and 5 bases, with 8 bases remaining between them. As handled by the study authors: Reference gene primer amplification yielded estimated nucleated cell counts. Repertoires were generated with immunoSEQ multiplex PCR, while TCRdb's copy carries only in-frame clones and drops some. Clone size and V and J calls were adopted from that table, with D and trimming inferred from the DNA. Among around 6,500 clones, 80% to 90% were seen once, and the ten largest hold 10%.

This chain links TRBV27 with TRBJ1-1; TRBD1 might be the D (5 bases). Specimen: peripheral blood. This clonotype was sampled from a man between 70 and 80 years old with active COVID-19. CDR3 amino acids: CASSLFKGTEAFF. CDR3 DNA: TGTGCCAGCAGTTTATTTAAGGGGACTGAAGCTTTCTTT.